These T cell receptor beta chains were read from a single sample in a study of blood T cells in healthy people across ages. TCRdb ran MiXCR on the 5' RACE reads and lists one entry per CDR3 protein. The sample has 1.5 million to 2 million distinct CDR3 sequences, roughly 30% seen once; the top ten hold about 8%. Sequencing was performed on blood. These receptors were obtained from a woman younger than 45 in good health. CDR3s leave out the opening cysteine and the closing phenylalanine or tryptophan.

v_gene	len	j_gene	CDR3aa
TRBV7-6	14	TRBJ2-1	ASSLAQGRAYNEQF
TRBV10-3	12	TRBJ2-3	AISGGGLGDTQY
TRBV29-1	11	TRBJ2-1	SGEPGQYNEQF
TRBV28	11	TRBJ2-7	ASSLRGLYEQY
TRBV20-1	15	TRBJ2-1	SARGQPSGSSYNEQF
TRBV7-2	12	TRBJ2-3	ASSRQLSTDTQY
TRBV27	11	TRBJ1-6	ASSSRDYSPLY
TRBV12-3/TRBV12-4	15	TRBJ2-7	ASSLALGSGRAYEQY
TRBV2	14	TRBJ2-1	ASSGEAASSYNEQF
TRBV7-9	14	TRBJ2-7	ASSLAWGQGTYEQY
TRBV20-1	9	TRBJ2-5	SAKVLETQY
TRBV12-3/TRBV12-4	14	TRBJ2-2	ASSFGDKANTGELF
TRBV5-1	10	TRBJ1-2	ASSWGAQGYT
TRBV2	12	TRBJ2-2	ASSVEGLTGELF
TRBV12-3/TRBV12-4	14	TRBJ2-5	ASSSGLGLAGETQY
TRBV5-1	10	TRBJ2-7	ASRDEGYEQY
TRBV7-9	10	TRBJ2-5	ASSLEWTAQY
TRBV5-1	13	TRBJ2-1	ASSPWASVGNEQF
TRBV24-1	12	TRBJ2-5	ATSKGQGSETQY
TRBV30	12	TRBJ2-1	AWMGLVVGHEQF
TRBV10-2	12	NA	ASSEPGLSHEQY
TRBV15	12	NA	ATRDLAGVYEQY
TRBV30	12	TRBJ2-6	AWNYGSGANVLT
TRBV9	13	TRBJ2-1	ASSVVMDRGNEQV